The 7 T cell receptor beta chains below were found in one sample sequenced in a study of blood T cell repertoires in COVID-19. The assay was immunoSEQ multiplex PCR, and TCRdb's table has in-frame clones only and misses some. The sample holds 180,000 or so clones, 83% seen once. The specimen sequenced was PBMCs or T cells enriched from blood (not recorded which). The receptor source for this set is a woman in her forties or fifties who had recovered from COVID-19.

This clone was recorded only once. V and J are TRBV6-5 and TRBJ2-1, with a tentative D call TRBD1 (5 bases). Trimming took off 6 bases at V and 7 bases at J, with 16 bases between the two ends. The CDR3 spans 14 residues. Germline CDR1 and CDR2: MNHEY and SVGAGI. CDR3 amino acids: CASRRKGKSNEQFF. In nucleotides, the CDR3 is TGTGCCAGCAGGCGAAAGGGGAAATCAAATGAGCAGTTCTTC.

This clone was counted between two and nine times. The CDR3 protein is CASSQDLGELAGTGELFF. The DNA of the CDR3 is TGCGCCAGCAGCCAAGATTTGGGGGAACTAGCGGGCACCGGGGAGCTGTTTTTT. V gene TRBV4-3 combines with J gene TRBJ2-2, with 9 nucleotides matching TRBD2. This CDR3 comprises 18 residues. Unmatched junction bases numbered 9, after V lost 0 bases and J lost 4 bases. The germline V gene has CDR1 LGHNA and CDR2 YSLEER.

V and J are TRBV27 and TRBJ2-3, with a tentative D call TRBD1 (6 bases). The V gene lost 5 bases and the J gene lost 0 bases, with 15 bases spanning the gap. The CDR3 totals 16 residues. Germline V gene data show CDR1 as MNHEY and CDR2 as SMNVEV (reference sequence). This CDR3 reads CASSPAGVGSTDTQYF. The CDR3 DNA sequence: TGTGCCAGCAGTCCGGCAGGGGTAGGGAGCACAGATACGCAGTATTTT.

This sequence joins TRBV12-3 or TRBV12-4 and TRBJ2-1, with 9 positions matching TRBD1. CDR3 length: 13 amino acids. The V segment lost 6 bases and the J segment 9 bases; nucleotides outside the gene matches: 6. CDR3 sequence reads: CASSRDRVSEQFF. In DNA form, the CDR3 reads TGTGCCAGCAGCAGGGACAGGGTTAGTGAGCAGTTCTTC.

The rearrangement joins TRBV6-5 to TRBJ2-1; 11 bases agree with TRBD2. This CDR3 region has 12 residues. V shed 6 bases and J 15 bases; nucleotides not matched to a gene: 7. Germline loops: CDR1 MNHEY, CDR2 SVGAGI. CDR3 sequence: CASRRTSGPLFF. For the CDR3, the DNA is TGTGCCAGCAGAAGGACTAGCGGGCCCTTGTTCTTC.

The rearrangement joins TRBV27 to TRBJ1-5, with D unclear. Trimming pared 4 bases from V and 2 bases from J, leaving 12 bases between. The CDR3 extends over 15 amino acids. Germline V gene lookup returns CDR1 MNHEY and CDR2 SMNVEV (reference sequence). CDR3 amino acids: CASSWRLGRNQPQHF. In DNA form, the CDR3 reads TGTGCCAGCAGTTGGAGGCTTGGCCGCAATCAGCCCCAGCATTTT.

This clone has only one observation. The gene calls are TRBV28 and TRBJ2-3; D might be TRBD2 (6 bases). The V and J ends lost 3 bases and 6 bases respectively, with 13 bases between them. From germline, CDR1 is MDHEN and CDR2 SYDVKM. The CDR3 covers 14 residues. CDR3 residues: CASSFYGSRDTQYF. The CDR3 nucleotides read TGTGCCAGCAGTTTTTACGGGAGCCGGGATACGCAGTATTTT.